The 8 T cell receptor beta chains below come from one sample, sequenced in a study of CD8 T cells in Susac syndrome. An input of roughly 0.45 to 1 ug of RNA was subjected to reverse transcription using random hexamers. TCRdb fed the immunoSEQ multiplex PCR reads into MiXCR, producing one record per CDR3 protein. The table records around 280,000 distinct CDR3 sequences, about 91% of them present only once. The sequencing input was CD4+ T cells from PBMCs. The receptors were gathered from a human donor with multiple sclerosis.

The genes are TRBV7-3 and TRBJ2-2; D remains ambiguous. Germline V gives CDR1 SGHTA, CDR2 FQGTGA. The V end was cut by 7 bases, the J end by 1 base, with 7 bases between. This CDR3 is 13 amino acids long. The CDR3 spells CASMLGNTGELFF. In DNA, the CDR3 is TGTGCCAGCATGTTGGGGAACACCGGGGAGCTGTTTTTT.

The CDR3 sequence: CASSYYRQDPTGELFF. The CDR3 DNA reads TGTGCCAGCAGTTACTATCGACAGGACCCCACCGGGGAGCTGTTTTTT. The chain uses TRBV6-5 and TRBJ2-2, with D tentatively TRBD1 (6 bases). Per the germline V gene, CDR1 is MNHEY and CDR2 is SVGAGI. The CDR3 runs 16 residues. V gave up 1 base and J gave up 4 bases, with 13 bases separating them.

The chain has TRBV18 and TRBJ2-7, with D perhaps TRBD1 or TRBD2 (6 bases each). CDR1 and CDR2 (germline): KGHSH, LQKENI. The CDR3 is 14 amino acids. Between the trimmed V and J ends, which lost 5 bases and 7 bases, there was a span of 18 bases. CDR3 sequence: CASSSPAQGGEQYF. The CDR3 DNA follows: TGTGCCAGCTCATCCCCCGCACAGGGAGGAGAGCAGTACTTC.

This clonotype has a single count. V gene TRBV19 combines with J gene TRBJ1-6; no reliable D call. V lost 5 bases, J lost 2 bases, and 10 bases lay in between. The CDR3 loop spans 15 amino acids. Germline CDR1 reads LNHDA; CDR2 reads SQIVND (reference sequence). The DNA of the CDR3 is TGTGCCAGTAGTGTGGCCAAGCCCTATAATTCACCCCTCCACTTT. Its translation: CASSVAKPYNSPLHF. Based on the CDR3 plus reference TRBV19 and TRBJ1-6, the full variable domain is DGGITQSPKYLFRKEGQNVTLSCEQNLNHDAMYWYRQDPGQGLRLIYYSQIVNDFQKGDIAEGYSVSREKKESFPLTVTSAQKNPTAFYLCASSVAKPYNSPLHFGNGTRLTVT.

A single count supports this clonotype. The CDR3 loop is CASSLVLADEQYF. In DNA form, the CDR3 reads TGCGCCAGCAGCTTGGTCCTAGCGGACGAGCAGTACTTC. V and J are TRBV5-1 and TRBJ2-7; 7 bases match TRBD2. The germline gives CDR1 SGHRS, CDR2 YFSETQ. The length of the CDR3 is 13 residues. After removal of 0 bases from V and 5 bases from J, the junction contained 2 bases not matched to a gene.

The genes are TRBV20-1 and TRBJ1-3; tentatively, D is TRBD1 (5 bases). The CDR3 loop spans 14 amino acids. CDR1 DFQATT and CDR2 SNEGSKA come from the germline V gene (reference sequence). Trimming shortened V by 4 bases and J by 0 bases, and 10 bases separated the two germline ends. This CDR3 is CSAIQAPSGNTIYF. The CDR3 DNA is TGCAGTGCTATACAGGCTCCCTCTGGAAACACCATATATTTT.

In its sample, this clonotype was seen once. The rearrangement uses TRBV28 and TRBJ2-5, with D uncertain. Germline V gene data show CDR1 as MDHEN and CDR2 as SYDVKM. Trimming shortened V by 6 bases and J by 5 bases, and 22 bases separated the two germline ends. This CDR3 is built from 16 residues. CDR3 bases: TGTGCCAGCAGCCCCGGGCCCCCCATTGGTGGGGAGACCCAGTACTTC. Translated, it gives CASSPGPPIGGETQYF.

The chain recombines TRBV5-1 with TRBJ1-2; the D is unclear. The germline V and J ends were trimmed by 0 bases and 4 bases, with 16 bases remaining between them. The CDR3 is made up of 16 amino acids. Germline lookup yields CDR1 SGHRS and CDR2 YFSETQ. The CDR3 DNA follows: TGCGCCAGCAGCTTGGAAATAGGGCGGATCCTCTATGGCTACACCTTC. Translating it yields CASSLEIGRILYGYTF.